Following are 21 T cell receptor beta chains from one sample sequenced in a study of T cell changes during pregnancy in multiple sclerosis. Method: immunoSEQ multiplex PCR; TCRdb's copy keeps in-frame clones and lacks some. The repertoire consists of approximately 100,000 clones, with about 89% occurring once and the leading ten covering 1.6%. This sample comprised peripheral blood, obtained before pregnancy. All receptors come from a female donor with multiple sclerosis, enrolled in a pregnancy study.

The chain employs TRBV5-4 and TRBJ2-7; 7 nucleotides align to TRBD1. Germline lookup yields CDR1 SGHNT and CDR2 YYREEE (reference sequence). CDR3 length equals 15 residues. V lost 4 bases and J lost 1; bases outside the gene matches: 8. CDR3 sequence: CASSRAGGFSYEQYF. CDR3 nucleotide sequence: TGTGCCAGCAGCAGGGCAGGGGGATTTTCCTACGAGCAGTACTTC.

V gene TRBV29-1 combines with J gene TRBJ2-3, with 10 bases identical to TRBD2. Germline V gene lookup returns CDR1 SQVTM and CDR2 ANQGSEA. CDR3 length: 16 amino acids. Trimming removed 7 bases from V and 0 bases from J; junction bases left unmatched: 10. This CDR3 is CSGNPLAGVSTDTQYF. The CDR3 region has the DNA TGCAGCGGGAACCCCCTAGCGGGAGTTAGCACAGATACGCAGTATTTT.

The chain couples TRBV10-3 to TRBJ1-1; D might be TRBD1 (6 bases). The V end lost 6 bases, the J end lost 1 base, and 12 bases lay between the germline ends. The V gene's germline CDR1 is ENHRY and CDR2 SYGVKD. CDR3 length equals 14 residues. The CDR3 sequence: CAIRSDRQNTEAFF. CDR3 nucleotide sequence: TGTGCCATCAGATCCGACAGGCAGAACACTGAAGCTTTCTTT.

The genes are TRBV11-2 and TRBJ1-1, with TRBD1 matching over 9 bases. J gave up 4 bases and V 5 bases, and 8 bases lay outside the gene matches. Germline CDR1 SGHAT, CDR2 FQNNGV. The CDR3 runs 15 residues. The chain's CDR3 is CASSLGDRVITEAFF. DNA for the CDR3: TGTGCCAGCAGCCTAGGGGACAGGGTAATCACTGAAGCTTTCTTT.

The V gene is TRBV11-3, the J gene TRBJ2-5; TRBD1 might be the D (5 bases). The CDR3 is made up of 13 amino acids. Trimming pared 0 bases from V and 5 bases from J, leaving 7 bases between. Germline V gives CDR1 SGHNT, CDR2 YENEEA. The CDR3 protein is CASSLEQAETQYF. In DNA, the CDR3 is TGTGCCAGCAGCTTAGAACAGGCGGAGACCCAGTACTTC.

V gene TRBV7-7 combines with J gene TRBJ2-5; 8 nucleotides match TRBD1. The CDR3 is 14 amino acids. V trimming: 4 bases; J trimming: 1 base; junction bases outside the gene matches: 2. Per the germline V gene, CDR1 is SSHAT and CDR2 is FNYEAQ (reference sequence). The CDR3 nucleotides are TGTGCCAGCAGCTCCGACAGGGGCCAAGAGACCCAGTACTTC. Amino acids: CASSSDRGQETQYF. Full variable domain (outside the CDR3, taken from reference TRBV7-7 and TRBJ2-5): GAGVSQSPRYKVTKRGQDVTLRCDPISSHATLYWYQQALGQGPEFLTYFNYEAQPDKSGLPSDRFSAERPEGSISTLTIQRTEQRDSAMYRCASSSDRGQETQYFGPGTRLLVL.

This chain uses TRBV5-1 with TRBJ2-1; D perhaps matches TRBD1 (5 bases). CDR1 and CDR2 (germline): SGHRS, YFSETQ. This CDR3 is built from 13 residues. The V end was cut by 5 bases, the J end by 8 bases, with 14 bases between. This CDR3 reads CASRRQLEDEQFF. As DNA, the CDR3 is TGCGCCAGCAGACGACAGCTCGAGGATGAGCAGTTCTTC. Full variable domain (missing parts from reference TRBV5-1 and TRBJ2-1): KAGVTQTPRYLIKTRGQQVTLSCSPISGHRSVSWYQQTPGQGLQFLFEYFSETQRNKGNFPGRFSGRQFSNSRSEMNVSTLELGDSALYLCASRRQLEDEQFFGPGTRLTVL.

J is TRBJ1-5 and V is TRBV2, with a possible D match to TRBD1 (5 bases). Germline values: CDR1 SNHLY, CDR2 FYNNEI. The CDR3 loop spans 17 amino acids. V lost 6 bases and J lost 3, with 21 bases in between. The CDR3 protein is CASRPSPRVWDNQPQHF. CDR3 nucleotides: TGTGCCAGCAGGCCTTCCCCCAGGGTCTGGGACAATCAGCCCCAGCATTTT.

The J gene is TRBJ2-1, the V gene TRBV11-2, with a tentative D call TRBD2 (6 bases). The V end was cut by 5 bases, the J end by 13 bases, with 15 bases between. Germline CDR1 reads SGHAT; CDR2 reads FQNNGV. The CDR3 runs 12 residues. The CDR3 DNA is TGTGCCAGCAGCGTGGACGGGAGTATTCAGTTCTTC. Amino acids: CASSVDGSIQFF.

This sequence joins TRBV4-3 and TRBJ1-1, with 8 bases identical to TRBD1. Trimming removed 5 bases from V and 4 bases from J; junction bases left unmatched: 9. The germline V gene encodes CDR1 LGHNA and CDR2 YSLEER. The CDR3 spans 15 residues. CDR3 sequence reads: CASSGQGAGSTEAFF. The DNA of the CDR3 is TGCGCCAGCAGCGGTCAGGGGGCTGGTAGCACTGAAGCTTTCTTT.

This sequence joins TRBV4-1 and TRBJ2-7, with TRBD2 identical over 8 bases. J gave up 3 bases and V 1 base, and 2 bases lay outside the gene matches. This CDR3 is 14 amino acids long. Germline values: CDR1 MGHRA, CDR2 YSYEKL. The CDR3 reads CASSQVTSGYEQYF. CDR3 sequence (DNA): TGCGCCAGCAGCCAAGTTACTAGCGGCTACGAGCAGTACTTC.

DNA for the CDR3: TGTGCCAGCTCACCACGGGGAGAAGATACGCAGTATTTT. This sequence encodes CASSPRGEDTQYF. This chain joins TRBV18 and TRBJ2-3; possibly TRBD2 for D (5 bases). The germline V gene encodes CDR1 KGHSH and CDR2 LQKENI. CDR3 length: 13 amino acids. Trimming removed 1 base from V and 5 bases from J, with 7 bases in between.

V usage is TRBV10-3 and J usage is TRBJ1-3; 7 bases match TRBD1. Germline assignment: CDR1 ENHRY and CDR2 SYGVKD. The CDR3 extends over 20 amino acids. V lost 3 bases and J lost 1; bases outside the gene matches: 18. The CDR3 loop is CAISDPLDRIEEGSGNTIYF. CDR3 DNA sequence: TGTGCCATCAGTGATCCTTTGGACAGGATAGAGGAGGGGTCTGGAAACACCATATATTTT.

The chain is built from TRBV7-3 and TRBJ1-5; D gene uncertain. The germline V gene has CDR1 SGHTA and CDR2 FQGTGA. The CDR3 runs 14 residues. The V end lost 5 bases, the J end lost 3 bases, and 11 bases lay between the germline ends. As DNA, the CDR3 is TGTGCCAGCAGCCAGCCGGGGTACAATCAGCCCCAGCATTTT. Residues: CASSQPGYNQPQHF.

The chain links TRBV6-5 to TRBJ2-7; 7 bases map to TRBD2. The J segment lost 0 bases and the V segment lost 6 bases, leaving 8 bases of the junction unmatched. The germline V gene has CDR1 MNHEY and CDR2 SVGAGI. This CDR3 region has 15 residues. CDR3 amino acids: CASRASSGNSYEQYF. The CDR3, as DNA: TGTGCCAGCAGAGCCTCTAGCGGAAACTCCTACGAGCAGTACTTC.

For the CDR3, the DNA is TGTGCCAGCAGTCTTACAGGGTCAACTAATGAAAAACTGTTTTTT. Its protein is CASSLTGSTNEKLFF. The chain recombines TRBV2 with TRBJ1-4; the D gene is possibly TRBD1 (6 bases). The V gene lost 5 bases and the J gene lost 0 bases, with 10 bases spanning the gap. CDR1 and CDR2 from the germline V gene are SNHLY and FYNNEI. The CDR3 length is 15 residues.

J is TRBJ2-3 and V is TRBV7-6, with TRBD2 as a possible D gene (6 bases). Germline CDR1 reads SGHVS; CDR2 reads FNYEAQ. This CDR3 spans 14 amino acids. Trimming took 5 bases from V and 5 from J, leaving 14 bases between them. DNA for the CDR3: TGTGCCAGCAGCCCCATAGGAGCGGGAGATACGCAGTATTTT. Translation: CASSPIGAGDTQYF.

This chain uses TRBV2 with TRBJ2-5; D is perhaps TRBD1 (6 bases). The CDR3 consists of 15 residues. Between the trimmed V and J ends, which lost 11 bases and 2 bases, there was a span of 21 bases. The germline V gene has CDR1 SNHLY and CDR2 FYNNEI. For the CDR3, the DNA is TGTGCCGCGACCTTCCCCGGACAGAAACAAGAGACCCAGTACTTC. Translating gives CAATFPGQKQETQYF.

The gene calls are TRBV18 and TRBJ2-7; TRBD1 agrees at 7 bases. The germline V gene has CDR1 KGHSH and CDR2 LQKENI. This CDR3 is built from 14 residues. V lost 0 bases to trimming and J lost 2 bases; unmatched junction nucleotides: 1. CDR3 nucleotide sequence: TGTGCCAGCTCACCACCGGGACAGACCTACGAGCAGTACTTC. This gives the protein CASSPPGQTYEQYF.

This clone was recorded a few times. This sample includes further DNA sequences coding for the same CDR3. This sequence joins TRBV7-3 and TRBJ1-1; D may be TRBD1 (6 bases). The CDR3 extends over 13 amino acids. Germline CDR1 and CDR2: SGHTA and FQGTGA. V lost 3 bases and J lost 1, with 6 bases in between. The CDR3 sequence: CASSFRGNTEAFF. The CDR3 nucleotides are TGTGCCAGCAGCTTCAGGGGGAACACTGAAGCTTTCTTT.

The CDR3 region has the DNA TGTGCCAGCAGCTTGCCCAGGAACACTGAAGCTTTCTTT. Its protein is CASSLPRNTEAFF. The chain employs TRBV5-6 and TRBJ1-1; D gene unclear. The V end lost 1 base, the J end lost 1 base, and 5 bases lay between the germline ends. Germline CDR1 reads SGHDT; CDR2 reads YYEEEE. CDR3 length: 13 residues. Complete variable domain (other parts from reference TRBV5-6 and TRBJ1-1): DAGVTQSPTHLIKTRGQQVTLRCSPKSGHDTVSWYQQALGQGPQFIFQYYEEEERQRGNFPDRFSGHQFPNYSSELNVNALLLGDSALYLCASSLPRNTEAFFGQGTRLTVV.